These 21 T cell receptor beta chains were all obtained from the same sample, sequenced in a study of Graves' ophthalmopathy and Graves' hyperthyroidism. Amplified TCR beta CDR3 regions were obtained using RNA transcripts as template. Following a first-round RT-PCR that used HTBI primers, a second-round multiplex PCR was carried out. TCRdb independently ran MiXCR on the multiplex PCR reads; one entry per CDR3 protein. The table includes 650,000 to 900,000 distinct CDR3 sequences, roughly 40% detected once. The sequenced material came from peripheral blood. The receptors here all came from an adult man with Graves' ophthalmopathy.

V and J are TRBV2 and TRBJ1-6, with D perhaps TRBD1 (6 bases). This CDR3 has 17 residues. The germline V and J ends were trimmed by 5 bases and 7 bases, with 21 bases remaining between them. Per the germline V gene, CDR1 is SNHLY and CDR2 is FYNNEI. The CDR3 bases are TGTGCCAGCAGTTATACAGGGCGAGGAAGCAACAATTCACCCCTCCACTTT. The encoded protein is CASSYTGRGSNNSPLHF.

The V gene is TRBV29-1, the J gene TRBJ2-7; D perhaps matches TRBD2 (5 bases). The germline CDR1 and CDR2 sequences are SQVTM and ANQGSEA. The CDR3 contains 13 residues. Deletions cut 2 bases from V and 2 bases from J, with 10 bases between. The CDR3 DNA reads as TGCAGCGTTGAAACGAGGGCCGCCTACGAGCAGTACTTC. This codes for CSVETRAAYEQYF.

V gene TRBV6-6 combines with J gene TRBJ1-6; tentatively, D is TRBD1 (6 bases). Trimming removed 11 bases from V and 10 bases from J, with 24 bases in between. The CDR3 spans 15 residues. Germline V gene sequence: CDR1 MNHNY, CDR2 SVGAGI (reference sequence). The CDR3 region is CACTLPGEGDSPLHF. CDR3 DNA sequence: TGTGCCTGCACCCTTCCTGGGGAGGGGGACTCACCCCTCCACTTT.

For this clonotype: The junction and the germline gene differ at one end; a read error may be behind it. The chain links TRBV20-1 to TRBJ2-7, with TRBD2 matching over 10 bases. The CDR3 loop spans 17 amino acids. The germline V gene encodes CDR1 DFQATT and CDR2 SNEGSKA (reference sequence). The CDR3 sequence is CSARGADSGLAFYEQDF. The CDR3, as DNA: TGCAGTGCTAGAGGAGCAGATTCGGGACTAGCGTTCTACGAGCAGGACTTC.

This rearrangement joins TRBV7-8 to TRBJ2-7, with 9 bases aligning to TRBD1. V dropped 5 bases and J dropped 4; count of bases not matched to a gene: 9. Germline CDR1 SGHVS, CDR2 FQNEAQ. This CDR3 contains 15 residues. Written as DNA, the CDR3 is TGTGCCAGCAGCACCCGGGACAGGGTTCTATACGAGCAGTACTTC. It translates to CASSTRDRVLYEQYF.

The chain uses TRBV2 and TRBJ2-6; the match to TRBD1 covers 7 bases. Germline lookup yields CDR1 SNHLY and CDR2 FYNNEI. The CDR3 has 18 residues. The V and J ends lost 8 bases and 1 base, in that order; junction bases with no gene match: 14. The CDR3 loop reads CASSPSGTVWSGANVLTF. In DNA, the CDR3 is TGTGCCAGCTCACCATCCGGGACAGTTTGGTCTGGGGCCAACGTCCTGACTTTC.

This clonotype has more than one count but fewer than ten. The chain joins TRBV6-6 to TRBJ1-2, with 7 positions matching TRBD1. With 5 bases clipped from V and 8 bases from J, the junction kept 11 bases outside the gene matches. CDR1 and CDR2 from the germline V gene are MNHNY and SVGAGI (reference sequence). CDR3 size: 14 residues. CDR3 loop: CASSKSTGQGGYTF. As DNA, the CDR3 is TGTGCCAGCAGTAAATCGACAGGGCAAGGCGGCTACACCTTC.

The V gene is TRBV10-3, the J gene TRBJ1-5; D gene ambiguous. The CDR3 contains 14 residues. The V end was cut by 0 bases, the J end by 11 bases, with 14 bases between. Germline V gene sequence: CDR1 ENHRY, CDR2 SYGVKD. Written as DNA, the CDR3 is TGTGCCATCAGTGAGTCTGGACTAGATGAGACCCAGCATTTT. Translation gives CAISESGLDETQHF.

This chain links TRBV20-1 with TRBJ2-5; tentatively, D is TRBD1 or TRBD2 (5 bases each). The CDR3 runs 18 residues. Trimming removed 3 bases from V and 5 bases from J, with 28 bases in between. From germline, CDR1 is DFQATT and CDR2 SNEGSKA (reference sequence). The CDR3 is CSASTPGAFWPTGETQYF. The CDR3 region has the DNA TGCAGTGCTAGTACCCCCGGGGCTTTTTGGCCGACCGGTGAGACCCAGTACTTC.

The chain combines TRBV9 with TRBJ1-3; weak D call: TRBD1 (5 bases). Germline values: CDR1 SGDLS, CDR2 YYNGEE. V was shortened by 5 bases and J by 4 bases, with 13 bases between the two germline ends. CDR3 length: 14 residues. CDR3 region: CASSPAGRGNTIYF. The DNA of the CDR3 is TGTGCCAGCAGTCCTGCAGGGAGGGGAAACACCATATATTTT.

With regard to this clonotype: This is likely a read error, given that the CDR3 carries no conserved phenylalanine or tryptophan at its end. The chain has TRBV6-1 and TRBJ2-7; D possibly matches TRBD1 or TRBD2 (6 bases each). CDR1 and CDR2 from the germline V gene are MNHNS and SASEGT. V dropped 6 bases and J dropped 2 bases, with 17 bases sitting between them. This CDR3 is built from 15 residues. CDR3 loop: CASRPSRGVPYEQYL. DNA of the CDR3: TGTGCCAGCAGACCCTCGAGGGGGGTCCCCTACGAGCAGTACCTC.

V is TRBV24-1 and J is TRBJ2-5; no firm D call. Trimming removed 11 bases at V and 2 bases at J, with 17 bases between. Germline V lookup: CDR1 KGHDR, CDR2 SFDVKD. There are 14 residues in the CDR3. CDR3 amino acids: CASSPPSLQETQYF. In nucleotides, the CDR3 is TGTGCCAGCTCACCACCTTCCCTTCAAGAGACCCAGTACTTC.

The rearrangement links TRBV6-6 to TRBJ1-2; tentatively, D is TRBD1 (5 bases). The CDR3 runs 13 residues. Deletions cut 7 bases from V and 2 bases from J, with 11 bases between. Germline V gives CDR1 MNHNY, CDR2 SVGAGI (reference sequence). CDR3 amino acids: CASTQGPNYGYTF. CDR3 DNA sequence: TGTGCCAGCACCCAGGGACCCAACTATGGCTACACCTTC.

The chain links TRBV2 to TRBJ2-5; D tentatively reads TRBD1 or TRBD2 (5 bases each). The germline V gene has CDR1 SNHLY and CDR2 FYNNEI. Deletions cut 5 bases from V and 1 base from J, with 11 bases between. The CDR3 consists of 14 residues. The CDR3 loop is CASSFYGAQETQYF. DNA of the CDR3: TGTGCCAGCAGTTTCTACGGGGCCCAAGAGACCCAGTACTTC.

This clonotype was detected many times. The J gene is TRBJ2-5, the V gene TRBV2; TRBD1 is a possible D gene (6 bases). V gave up 5 bases and J gave up 4 bases, with 17 bases separating them. CDR1 and CDR2 from the germline V gene are SNHLY and FYNNEI. The CDR3 is made up of 15 amino acids. The CDR3 sequence is CASSQQGSRLETQYF. The CDR3 nucleotides are TGTGCCAGCAGTCAACAGGGTTCTCGCTTAGAGACCCAGTACTTC. Full variable domain (missing parts from reference TRBV2 and TRBJ2-5): EPEVTQTPSHQVTQMGQEVILRCVPISNHLYFYWYRQILGQKVEFLVSFYNNEISEKSEIFDDQFSVERPDGSNFTLKIRSTKLEDSAMYFCASSQQGSRLETQYFGPGTRLLVL.

The chain joins TRBV10-3 to TRBJ1-4; D ambiguous. The V end lost 3 bases, the J end lost 6 bases, and 2 bases lay between the germline ends. The CDR3 runs to 11 residues. CDR1 is ENHRY, CDR2 SYGVKD, per germline. The CDR3 DNA reads TGTGCCATCAGTGATCATGAAAAACTGTTTTTT. Its protein is CAISDHEKLFF.

This chain connects TRBV5-6 to TRBJ1-2, with D unresolved. Per the germline V gene, CDR1 is SGHDT and CDR2 is YYEEEE. This CDR3 is 13 amino acids long. V lost 7 bases and J 3 bases, leaving 13 bases between the germline ends. The CDR3 DNA follows: TGTGCCAGCGTTGGAGGGTATGACTATGGCTACACCTTC. Its translation is CASVGGYDYGYTF.

A remark on this clonotype: This may arise from a read error, as a much more abundant clone is one base away. The V call is TRBV10-3, the J call TRBJ1-6; 7 bases agree with TRBD1. Trimming removed 6 bases from V and 11 bases from J; junction bases left unmatched: 10. This CDR3 has 14 residues. Looked up from germline, CDR1 is ENHRY and CDR2 is SYGVKD. The CDR3 is CAIRETGKNPPLHF. The DNA of the CDR3 is TGTGCCATCAGGGAGACAGGGAAGAATCCACCCCTCCACTTT.

V gene TRBV2 combines with J gene TRBJ1-5, with a weak D call TRBD1 (6 bases). V lost 4 bases and J 3 bases, leaving 13 bases between the germline ends. The CDR3 spans 15 residues. Germline CDR1 is SNHLY and CDR2 is FYNNEI. The CDR3 reads CASSVDRNHNQPQHF. In DNA, the CDR3 is TGTGCCAGCAGTGTCGACAGGAACCACAATCAGCCCCAGCATTTT.

About this clonotype itself: Germline is not matched at one junction end, which may reflect a read error. The V call is TRBV29-1, the J call TRBJ1-3, with D perhaps TRBD1 (5 bases). CDR3 length equals 14 residues. Germline V gene sequence: CDR1 SQVTM, CDR2 ANQGSEA. The CDR3 DNA reads TGTGCCTGGAGCATCGGGGGAGCTGGAAACACCATATATTTT. Translated: CAWSIGGAGNTIYF.

Many counts were recorded for this clonotype. V is TRBV7-9 and J is TRBJ2-7; the match to TRBD1 covers 9 bases. The J segment lost 3 bases and the V segment lost 8 bases, leaving 5 bases of the junction unmatched. The CDR3 is 13 residues long. The germline V gene encodes CDR1 SEHNR and CDR2 FQNEAQ (reference sequence). The CDR3 DNA reads TGTGCCAGCGGGTCGACAGGGGGCTACGAGCAGTACTTC. Amino acid sequence: CASGSTGGYEQYF.